The present T cell receptor delta chain was sequenced within a study of gamma-delta chains in newborns, infants, children. About the study: Microbial exposure reportedly drives polyclonal innate γδ T cell expansion after birth.

CDR1 is GEAIGNYY, CDR2 EKD, per germline. The CDR3 consists of 16 residues. This clone appeared a few times. One end of the junction does not line up with germline, which may come from a read error. Other DNA variants within this sample encode the same CDR3. TCRdb re-processed the reads via CATT. The repertoire holds about 5,700 delta-chain clones, 0.35% to 0.5% seen once, with about 14% in the top ten. This sequence was found in a child who was a newborn, infant or young child, either healthy, febrile or measles-vaccinated (not recorded which). The chain carries TRDV2 and TRDJ3; D may be TRDD3 (6 bases). Sequenced input: blood. The CDR3 region has the DNA TGTGCCTGTGACACGGTGAGCTCCTGGGGCACCCGACAGATGTTTTTC. Protein: CACDTVSSWGTRQMFF.